These T cell receptor beta chains were read from a single sample in a study of OX40 agonist ivuxolimab in advanced cancers. Method: immunoSEQ multiplex PCR; TCRdb's copy keeps in-frame clones and lacks some. Of some 80,000 clones in the sample, about 85% are singletons; the top ten hold approximately 2.3%. The source material was CD4+ or CD8+ T cells sorted from blood, sampled in a trial of the OX40 agonist ivuxolimab. The receptors derive from an adult with an advanced solid tumor such as melanoma, head and neck, liver or kidney cancer. CDR3s include the opening cysteine and the closing phenylalanine or tryptophan. Each record gives: CDR3 protein, J gene, V gene, clone size. The size field is filled for only some rows; it gives once, few, many or a size class.

CASRTGNTGELFF TRBJ2-2 TRBV6-1 NA
CASSSSRGDRAEKLFF TRBJ1-4 TRBV2 NA
CASRKGGNEQYF TRBJ2-7 TRBV5-6 NA
CASSLGRSPETQYF TRBJ2-5 TRBV7-9 NA
CASSLEKKSGANVLTF TRBJ2-6 TRBV5-1 NA
CASSLGLAASGELFF TRBJ2-2 TRBV5-1 NA
CASSVTGGAVGETQYF TRBJ2-5 TRBV5-4 NA
CASSPHAGKGDSYNEQFF TRBJ2-1 TRBV7-9 NA
CASSTRLGGAGQPQHF TRBJ1-5 TRBV19 NA
CASSITGQGDTEAFF TRBJ1-1 TRBV19 NA
CASRRSFSGNTIYF TRBJ1-3 TRBV6-5 NA
CASTDDQGGNQPQHF TRBJ1-5 TRBV2 few
CASMVAGNTIYF TRBJ1-3 TRBV19 NA
CASSLGQGANNSPLHF TRBJ1-6 TRBV11-2 NA
CASSSGQGRETQYF TRBJ2-5 TRBV11-3 NA
CASSTLGQDYGYTF TRBJ1-2 TRBV19 NA
CASSWTHSPTGFYGYTF TRBJ1-2 TRBV27 NA
CASWGSGNTIYF TRBJ1-3 TRBV2 few
CASSLVRGGSYGYTF TRBJ1-2 TRBV7-2 NA
CASGQGGVGYTF TRBJ1-2 TRBV19 NA
CASSFGSDGYTF TRBJ1-2 TRBV28 NA
CASSLGRPGQGGEQYF TRBJ2-7 TRBV7-6 NA
CASSWSSGGPPGELFF TRBJ2-2 TRBV11-2 NA